This T cell receptor (beta chain) was obtained from a study of T cell repertoires in cytomegalovirus infection. MiXCR was run by TCRdb on the reads, yielding one entry per CDR3 protein. This sample carries around 530,000 distinct CDR3 sequences, about 26% of them seen once, and the ten largest clones take less than 15%. Germline CDR1 is SGHRS and CDR2 is YFSETQ. V was cut by 1 base and J by 10 bases, with 21 bases left in between. The CDR3 covers 16 residues. V usage is TRBV5-1 and J usage is TRBJ2-1, with D uncertain. The specimen sequenced was PBMCs. The source of this sequence is a human donor in good health (CMV status not recorded). Some clones in this sample may be carry-over from other donors' samples. The CDR3 protein is CASSLNTGQYRYEQFF. CDR3 DNA: TGCGCCAGCAGCTTGAATACGGGCCAATACCGGTACGAGCAGTTCTTC.